Listed below are T cell receptor beta chains from one sample, sequenced in a study of blood T cell repertoires in COVID-19. Only in-frame clones appear in the TCRdb table, and some are missing; sequencing was by immunoSEQ multiplex PCR. The data show around 250,000 clones, about 85% seen once. The sequenced material came from peripheral blood. The receptors originated from a man aged 25 to 45 who had recovered from COVID-19. The CDR3 runs from the conserved cysteine through the conserved F or W. D genes are given only for firm matches. For some rows the clone size is stated as once, few or many, or as a class when expanded; others skip it.

D: NA; J: TRBJ1-2; V: TRBV12-5; size: once; DNA: TGTGCTAGTGGTTTGGTCCCCGGGACTCTAGGGGTCATCGGCTACACCTTC; CDR3: CASGLVPGTLGVIGYTF
D: NA; J: TRBJ1-1; V: TRBV14; size: NA; DNA: TGTGCCAGCAGCCAAGATGACCGAGGGAACACTGAAGCTTTCTTT; CDR3: CASSQDDRGNTEAFF
D: TRBD1; J: TRBJ2-2; V: TRBV10-3; size: NA; DNA: TGTGCCATCAGGGGACAGGAGGCCGGGGAGCTGTTTTTT; CDR3: CAIRGQEAGELFF
D: NA; J: TRBJ2-5; V: TRBV29-1; size: NA; DNA: TGCAGCGTTGCGGTGGTCATCCAAGAGACCCAGTACTTC; CDR3: CSVAVVIQETQYF
D: NA; J: TRBJ2-7; V: TRBV7-9; size: NA; DNA: TGTGCCAGCAGCTTAATGCTCCGGGGGTCGGACGAGCAGTACTTC; CDR3: CASSLMLRGSDEQYF
D: TRBD1; J: TRBJ1-5; V: TRBV6-1; size: NA; DNA: TGTGCCAGCAGTGAACAAGACAGGGGCAATCAGCCCCAGCATTTT; CDR3: CASSEQDRGNQPQHF
D: TRBD2; J: TRBJ2-5; V: TRBV18; size: NA; DNA: TGTGCCAGCTCACCCCCCGCGGGGGTTCAAGAGACCCAGTACTTC; CDR3: CASSPPAGVQETQYF
D: TRBD1; J: TRBJ1-2; V: TRBV7-8; size: NA; DNA: TGTGCCAGCAGCCTCAAGCTCAAACAGGGGGCTGCTGGCTACACCTTC; CDR3: CASSLKLKQGAAGYTF
D: TRBD1; J: TRBJ1-2; V: TRBV19; size: NA; DNA: TGTGCCAGTAGTCCGGGACAGGGCGGTGTCCATGGCTACACCTTC; CDR3: CASSPGQGGVHGYTF
D: NA; J: TRBJ2-1; V: TRBV6-1; size: NA; DNA: TGTGCCAGCAGTGAAGGGCTCCCCCGGGATCAGTTCTTC; CDR3: CASSEGLPRDQFF
D: TRBD2; J: TRBJ2-3; V: TRBV9; size: NA; DNA: TGTGCCAGCAGCGTATCCTCCATAGCGGGGGAACCCACAGATACGCAGTATTTT; CDR3: CASSVSSIAGEPTDTQYF
D: NA; J: TRBJ2-1; V: TRBV11-3; size: once; DNA: TGTGCCAGCAGCTTAGGGTCTCTCCGGGAGCAGTTCTTC; CDR3: CASSLGSLREQFF
D: NA; J: TRBJ1-4; V: TRBV7-9; size: NA; DNA: TGTGCCAGCAGCCTAAGCCGCGGGATCGAAAAACTGTTTTTT; CDR3: CASSLSRGIEKLFF
D: NA; J: TRBJ1-6; V: TRBV7-8; size: once; DNA: TGTGCCAGCCGATACAGGGAAACTTCTAATTCACCCCTCCACTTT; CDR3: CASRYRETSNSPLHF
D: NA; J: TRBJ2-2; V: TRBV11-2; size: NA; DNA: TGTGCCAGCGGGACTCTCCCCACCGGGGAGCTGTTTTTT; CDR3: CASGTLPTGELFF
D: TRBD2; J: TRBJ2-3; V: TRBV7-2; size: NA; DNA: TGTGCCAGCAGCTTAGTGGTCGGGGGGGCTACAGATACGCAGTATTTT; CDR3: CASSLVVGGATDTQYF
D: TRBD1; J: TRBJ2-1; V: TRBV7-9; size: NA; DNA: TGTGCCAGCAGCCCCGGGACAGGGTGGGATGAGCAGTTCTTC; CDR3: CASSPGTGWDEQFF
D: TRBD2; J: TRBJ2-1; V: TRBV6-6; size: NA; DNA: TGTGCCAGCAGTTACGTCGCTAGCGGTGACAATGAGCAGTTCTTC; CDR3: CASSYVASGDNEQFF
D: TRBD1; J: TRBJ2-5; V: TRBV6-5; size: NA; DNA: TGTGCCAGCAGCGCGGACAGGGAAGAGACCCAGTACTTC; CDR3: CASSADREETQYF
D: TRBD1; J: TRBJ1-5; V: TRBV6-1; size: NA; DNA: TGTGCCAGCAGTGAGTTACCGGGACAGGGGTATCAGCCCCAGCATTTT; CDR3: CASSELPGQGYQPQHF
D: NA; J: TRBJ2-2; V: TRBV27; size: NA; DNA: TGTGCCAGCAGTTTAAGGCTAGCCAGGGGTGGGGAGCTGTTTTTT; CDR3: CASSLRLARGGELFF
D: NA; J: TRBJ1-1; V: TRBV4-1; size: few; DNA: TGCGCCAGCAGCCAAATCCTCGCAGGGAAGGCTGAAGCTTTCTTT; CDR3: CASSQILAGKAEAFF
D: TRBD1; J: TRBJ1-5; V: TRBV15; size: NA; DNA: TGTGCCACCAGCAGTAGGACAGGGGTGCAGCCCCAGCATTTT; CDR3: CATSSRTGVQPQHF
D: TRBD1; J: TRBJ1-3; V: TRBV28; size: once; DNA: TGTGCCAGCAGTCCTTGGACAGGGCACTCTGGAAACACCATATATTTT; CDR3: CASSPWTGHSGNTIYF
D: TRBD1; J: TRBJ1-1; V: TRBV5-4; size: NA; DNA: TGTGCCAGCAGCTTGGCACAGGGGGGTTCTGAAGCTTTCTTT; CDR3: CASSLAQGGSEAFF
D: NA; J: TRBJ2-7; V: TRBV11-2; size: NA; DNA: TGTGCCAGCAGCTTAGCTGGCAGGGCCTACGAGCAGTACTTC; CDR3: CASSLAGRAYEQYF
D: NA; J: TRBJ2-5; V: TRBV7-3; size: NA; DNA: TGTGCCAGCAGCTTACGTAGTGCGCCCCCAGAGACCCAGTACTTC; CDR3: CASSLRSAPPETQYF
D: TRBD1; J: TRBJ2-1; V: TRBV7-6; size: once; DNA: TGTGCCAGCAGCTTCGGACAGGGGTCCTCTGAGCAGTTCTTC; CDR3: CASSFGQGSSEQFF
D: TRBD1; J: TRBJ2-7; V: TRBV3-1/TRBV3-2; size: NA; DNA: TGTGCCAGCAGCCCACAGGGGGCGTCCTACGAGCAGTACTTC; CDR3: CASSPQGASYEQYF
D: NA; J: TRBJ2-4; V: TRBV5-1; size: NA; DNA: TGCGCCAGCAGCTTGGAAGCGAAGGGGGCCAAAAACATTCAGTACTTC; CDR3: CASSLEAKGAKNIQYF
D: TRBD1; J: TRBJ1-5; V: TRBV28; size: NA; DNA: TGTGCCAGCAAGACAGGGTTTCAGCCCCAGCATTTT; CDR3: CASKTGFQPQHF
D: TRBD1; J: TRBJ2-7; V: TRBV7-8; size: NA; DNA: TGTGCCAGCAGCTGGATCGGACAGGGAAGCTCCTACGAGCAGTACTTC; CDR3: CASSWIGQGSSYEQYF
D: TRBD1; J: TRBJ1-4; V: TRBV25-1; size: NA; DNA: TGTGCCAGCAGGGGGACAGGGGCTCTAACTAATGAAAAACTGTTTTTT; CDR3: CASRGTGALTNEKLFF
D: NA; J: TRBJ1-6; V: TRBV2; size: few; DNA: TGTGCCAGCAGTGGGCAGGGTAGTAATTCACCCCTCCACTTT; CDR3: CASSGQGSNSPLHF
D: TRBD1; J: TRBJ1-5; V: TRBV2; size: NA; DNA: TGTGCCAGCAGCGACCGGACAGGGAGTAGCAATCAGCCCCAGCATTTT; CDR3: CASSDRTGSSNQPQHF
D: TRBD2; J: TRBJ2-5; V: TRBV10-2; size: many; DNA: TGCGCCAGTCGACTAGCGGGGGGATCGGAGACCCAGTACTTC; CDR3: CASRLAGGSETQYF
D: NA; J: TRBJ1-4; V: TRBV6-6; size: NA; DNA: TGTGCCAGCAGTTACTCGCAGGGACTGTTTTTT; CDR3: CASSYSQGLFF
D: NA; J: TRBJ1-1; V: TRBV27; size: NA; DNA: TGTGCCAGCAGTCCTAGGTGGGTTGAAGCTTTCTTT; CDR3: CASSPRWVEAFF
D: TRBD2; J: TRBJ2-5; V: TRBV6-4; size: NA; DNA: TGTGCCAGCCTTCCGGCGCGGGGGGGGGAGACCCAGTACTTC; CDR3: CASLPARGGETQYF
D: TRBD1; J: TRBJ2-2; V: TRBV19; size: NA; DNA: TGTGCCAGCCTACAGGGGGCCGGGGAGCTGTTTTTT; CDR3: CASLQGAGELFF
D: TRBD2; J: TRBJ2-2; V: TRBV4-1; size: once; DNA: TGCGCCAGCAGTCCTTCCCTAGCGGGGGGGCGGGAGCTGTTTTTT; CDR3: CASSPSLAGGRELFF
D: NA; J: TRBJ1-3; V: TRBV7-9; size: NA; DNA: TGTGCCAGCAGCCCTACAGGGAGTGGAAACACCATATATTTT; CDR3: CASSPTGSGNTIYF
D: TRBD1; J: TRBJ1-1; V: TRBV18; size: NA; DNA: TGTGCCAGCTCACCATTCGACAGGGGCACTGAAGCTTTCTTT; CDR3: CASSPFDRGTEAFF
D: NA; J: TRBJ2-3; V: TRBV25-1; size: NA; DNA: TGTGCCACCCGCGGGGACCCCTCAGATACGCAGTATTTT; CDR3: CATRGDPSDTQYF
D: NA; J: TRBJ2-7; V: TRBV6-2/TRBV6-3; size: NA; DNA: TGTGCCAGCAGCCGAGCGTACGAGCAGTACTTC; CDR3: CASSRAYEQYF
D: NA; J: TRBJ1-4; V: TRBV6-1; size: once; DNA: TGTGCCAGCAGTGAAGTTGGGGCGGCTAATGAAAAACTGTTTTTT; CDR3: CASSEVGAANEKLFF
D: TRBD1; J: TRBJ2-7; V: TRBV7-2; size: NA; DNA: TGTGCCAGCAGCTTAGACTTTTTTGGGGGGACAGGCTCCTACGAGCAGTACTTC; CDR3: CASSLDFFGGTGSYEQYF
D: TRBD1; J: TRBJ1-2; V: TRBV5-1; size: once; DNA: TGCGCCAGCAGGCCGGGACAGGGGACTTCCTATGGCTACACCTTC; CDR3: CASRPGQGTSYGYTF